These 21 T cell receptor beta chains were all obtained from the same sample, sequenced in a study of blood T cell repertoires in COVID-19. Sequenced by immunoSEQ multiplex PCR; TCRdb stores in-frame clones only, minus some. The data show around 110,000 clones, around 78% seen once. What was sequenced was peripheral blood. These receptor sequences come from a man younger than 45 with acute or convalescent COVID-19.

The chain is built from TRBV5-1 and TRBJ2-3; D is uncertain. CDR1 and CDR2 from the germline V gene are SGHRS and YFSETQ. This CDR3 has 16 residues. The germline V and J ends were trimmed by 0 bases and 0 bases, with 11 bases remaining between them. The CDR3 loop is CASSLGDSPSTDTQYF. The CDR3 coding sequence is TGCGCCAGCAGCTTGGGAGACTCGCCTAGCACAGATACGCAGTATTTT.

The gene calls are TRBV6-4 and TRBJ1-1, with TRBD1 matching over 9 bases. CDR3 length: 13 amino acids. The J segment lost 4 bases and the V segment lost 6 bases, leaving 3 bases of the junction unmatched. Germline V gene lookup returns CDR1 MRHNA and CDR2 SNTAGT. The DNA of the CDR3 is TGTGCCAGCAGCTCACAGGGGGCCACTGAAGCTTTCTTT. The encoded protein is CASSSQGATEAFF.

CDR3 DNA sequence: TGCAGCACTACAGGGTTTGGGTTGAACACTGAAGCTTTCTTT. It encodes CSTTGFGLNTEAFF. The chain joins TRBV29-1 to TRBJ1-1, with D possibly being TRBD1 (6 bases). This CDR3 is built from 14 residues. Trimming left V 8 bases short and J 0 bases short, with 16 bases between. Germline values: CDR1 SQVTM, CDR2 ANQGSEA.

The chain has TRBV6-2 or TRBV6-3 and TRBJ1-1, with D possibly matching TRBD1 (5 bases). From germline, CDR1 is MNHEY and CDR2 SVGEGT. The V end lost 7 bases, the J end lost 6 bases, and 15 bases lay between the germline ends. The CDR3 sequence is 13 residues long. This CDR3 reads CASNPRGMAEAFF. CDR3 in DNA: TGTGCCAGCAACCCCCGGGGGATGGCTGAAGCTTTCTTT.

J is TRBJ2-1 and V is TRBV5-4; 8 bases are a match to TRBD2. V lost 1 base, J lost 2 bases, and 5 bases stayed unmatched. Per the germline V gene, CDR1 is SGHNT and CDR2 is YYREEE (reference sequence). The CDR3 is made up of 16 amino acids. DNA of the CDR3: TGTGCCAGCAGCTTGCGACTAGCGATGACCTACAATGAGCAGTTCTTC. Residues: CASSLRLAMTYNEQFF.

In its sample, this clone was seen once. The rearrangement joins TRBV29-1 to TRBJ1-1, with 9 nucleotides matching TRBD1. Trimming removed 8 bases from V and 5 bases from J; junction bases left unmatched: 6. The CDR3 covers 12 residues. Germline CDR1 is SQVTM and CDR2 is ANQGSEA. The DNA for the CDR3 is TGCAGCAGCAGGACAGGGGCGACTGAAGCTTTCTTT. It codes for CSSRTGATEAFF. The full variable domain, completed using reference TRBV29-1 and TRBJ1-1, is SAVISQKPSRDICQRGTSLTIQCQVDSQVTMMFWYRQQPGQSLTLIATANQGSEATYESGFVIDKFPISRPNLTFSTLTVSNMSPEDSSIYLCSSRTGATEAFFGQGTRLTVV.

The J gene is TRBJ1-2, the V gene TRBV9; D is ambiguous. Germline CDR1 reads SGDLS; CDR2 reads YYNGEE. V was trimmed by 0 bases and J by 6 bases, leaving 12 bases between them. This CDR3 is 14 amino acids long. This CDR3 is CASSVARTGDGYTF. In DNA form, the CDR3 reads TGTGCCAGCAGCGTAGCGCGCACCGGGGATGGCTACACCTTC. Full variable domain (rest looked up from reference TRBV9 and TRBJ1-2): DSGVTQTPKHLITATGQRVTLRCSPRSGDLSVYWYQQSLDQGLQFLIQYYNGEERAKGNILERFSAQQFPDLHSELNLSSLELGDSALYFCASSVARTGDGYTFGSGTRLTVV.

J is TRBJ1-2 and V is TRBV30, with 8 bases matching TRBD1. Trimming cost V 4 bases and J 8 bases; bases outside gene matches: 9. CDR1 GTSNPN and CDR2 SVGIG come from the germline V gene (reference sequence). The CDR3 has 13 amino acids. This CDR3 reads CAWKRDRPSGYTF. As DNA, the CDR3 is TGTGCCTGGAAACGGGACAGGCCGTCGGGCTACACCTTC.

This chain joins TRBV18 and TRBJ1-1; 7 bases fit TRBD1. The V and J ends lost 2 bases and 2 bases, in that order; junction bases with no gene match: 8. CDR3 length: 16 amino acids. Germline V gene data show CDR1 as KGHSH and CDR2 as LQKENI. The CDR3, as DNA: TGTGCCAGCTCACCAGGGAACAGGGGTTTAAACACTGAAGCTTTCTTT. It codes for CASSPGNRGLNTEAFF.

This chain uses TRBV7-2 with TRBJ1-2; no definite D call. The V end was cut by 0 bases, the J end by 1 base, with 9 bases between. Germline assignment: CDR1 SGHTA and CDR2 FQGNSA. The CDR3 covers 15 residues. The CDR3 reads CASSLAGGGNYGYTF. The CDR3 DNA reads as TGTGCCAGCAGCTTAGCCGGCGGAGGTAACTATGGCTACACCTTC.

V and J are TRBV29-1 and TRBJ1-5; the D gene is possibly TRBD1 (5 bases). The V and J ends lost 6 bases and 4 bases respectively, with 16 bases between them. The CDR3 totals 14 residues. Per the germline V gene, CDR1 is SQVTM and CDR2 is ANQGSEA. In nucleotides, the CDR3 is TGCAGCGTACCCGGACAATCCCGGAATCAGCCCCAGCATTTT. It codes for CSVPGQSRNQPQHF. Together with reference TRBV29-1 and TRBJ1-5, the CDR3 gives the full variable domain: SAVISQKPSRDICQRGTSLTIQCQVDSQVTMMFWYRQQPGQSLTLIATANQGSEATYESGFVIDKFPISRPNLTFSTLTVSNMSPEDSSIYLCSVPGQSRNQPQHFGDGTRLSIL.

The genes are TRBV3-1 (or the pseudogene TRBV3-2) and TRBJ1-2; 7 bases align to TRBD1. Trimming took 1 base from V and 4 from J; bases not matched to a gene: 3. CDR1 is LGHDT and CDR2 is YNNKEL in the germline V gene (reference sequence). The CDR3 consists of 14 residues. The CDR3 spells CASSQAAGGYGYTF. CDR3 nucleotides: TGTGCCAGCAGCCAAGCGGCAGGGGGCTATGGCTACACCTTC.

Notes on this clone: One end of the junction does not line up with germline, which may come from a read error. The chain couples TRBV11-1 to TRBJ2-1; D is unresolved. The CDR3 is 12 amino acids. Germline V gene lookup returns CDR1 SGHAT and CDR2 FQDESV (reference sequence). The CDR3, as DNA: TGTGCCATCAGCCCCGGGTCCGGTGAGCAGTTCTTC. Encoded protein: CAISPGSGEQFF.

J is TRBJ1-6 and V is TRBV5-6, with TRBD1 matching 11 bases. The germline V gene encodes CDR1 SGHDT and CDR2 YYEEEE. CDR3 length: 15 residues. J lost 13 bases, V lost 4 bases, and 10 bases had no gene match. This CDR3 is CASSATGTGGGPLHF. The CDR3 DNA is TGTGCCAGCAGCGCAACCGGGACAGGGGGGGGTCCCCTCCACTTT.

This chain joins TRBV29-1 and TRBJ2-1; D might be TRBD1 (5 bases). The CDR3 contains 12 residues. V was clipped by 5 bases and J by 9 bases, with 14 bases between them. Germline CDR1 reads SQVTM; CDR2 reads ANQGSEA. In nucleotides, the CDR3 is TGCAGCGTTTCCACCCAGGGCCCTGAGCAGTTCTTC. Translated, it gives CSVSTQGPEQFF.

This chain joins TRBV9 and TRBJ2-5; 7 nucleotides agree with TRBD1. Germline V gene lookup returns CDR1 SGDLS and CDR2 YYNGEE. Trimming cost V 0 bases and J 5 bases; bases outside gene matches: 10. The CDR3 contains 16 residues. CDR3: CASSVGGTAVFETQYF. Here the CDR3 DNA reads TGTGCCAGCAGCGTAGGAGGGACAGCTGTCTTCGAGACCCAGTACTTC.

The V and J genes are TRBV12-3 or TRBV12-4 and TRBJ2-2; 8 bases align to TRBD1. V lost 2 bases to trimming and J lost 15 bases; unmatched junction nucleotides: 5. CDR3 length: 12 amino acids. The CDR3 bases are TGTGCCAGCAGTTTAAGACAGGGGAAGGTGTTTTTT. Translation: CASSLRQGKVFF.

The chain uses TRBV6-5 and TRBJ1-1; 9 bases map to TRBD1. Unmatched junction bases numbered 4, after V lost 6 bases and J lost 5 bases. The length of the CDR3 is 13 residues. CDR1 and CDR2 (germline): MNHEY, SVGAGI. The CDR3 region has the DNA TGTGCCAGCAGCAGACAGGGGGTGACTGAAGCTTTCTTT. Translated: CASSRQGVTEAFF.

This sequence joins TRBV4-2 and TRBJ2-3; 10 nucleotides align to TRBD2. The CDR3 sequence is 17 residues long. V gave up 1 base and J gave up 1 base; unmatched junction bases: 5. From germline, CDR1 is LGHNA and CDR2 YNFKEQ. The CDR3 DNA sequence: TGTGCCAGCAGCCAAGCTTTCAGCGGGGGGGGCACAGATACGCAGTATTTT. Translated: CASSQAFSGGGTDTQYF.

This rearrangement joins TRBV30 to TRBJ2-5, with D possibly being TRBD1 (6 bases). V lost 3 bases, J lost 5 bases, and 10 bases lay in between. CDR3 length: 12 residues. Per the germline V gene, CDR1 is GTSNPN and CDR2 is SVGIG (reference sequence). The CDR3 nucleotides read TGTGCCTGGAGGAAGGGGGAGGAGACCCAGTACTTC. Its protein product is CAWRKGEETQYF.

In nucleotides, the CDR3 is TGTGCCAGCAGACGAAAGGGCAGGGGGCGTCAAACTGAAGCTTTCTTT. It encodes CASRRKGRGRQTEAFF. The genes are TRBV5-6 and TRBJ1-1; 8 bases align to TRBD1. The V gene end was trimmed by 5 bases and the J gene end by 5 bases; junction bases not matched to a gene: 14. This CDR3 is built from 16 residues. The germline CDR1 and CDR2 sequences are SGHDT and YYEEEE.